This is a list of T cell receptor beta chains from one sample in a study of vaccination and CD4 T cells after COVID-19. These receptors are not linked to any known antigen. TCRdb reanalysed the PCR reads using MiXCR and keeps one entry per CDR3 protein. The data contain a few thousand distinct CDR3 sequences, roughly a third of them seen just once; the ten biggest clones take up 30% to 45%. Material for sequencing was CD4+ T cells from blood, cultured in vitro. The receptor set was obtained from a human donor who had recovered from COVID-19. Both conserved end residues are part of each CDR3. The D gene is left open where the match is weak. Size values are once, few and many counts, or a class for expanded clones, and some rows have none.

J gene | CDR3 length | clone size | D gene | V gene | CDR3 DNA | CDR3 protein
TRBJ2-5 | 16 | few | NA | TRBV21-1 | TGTGCCAGCAGCAAACGGGAGGGCTCCATCCTGGAGACCCAGTACTTC | CASSKREGSILETQYF
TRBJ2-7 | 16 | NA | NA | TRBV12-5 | TGTGCTAGTGGTCTAGGGGCAGGGCGGGGCTCCTACGAGCAGTACTTC | CASGLGAGRGSYEQYF
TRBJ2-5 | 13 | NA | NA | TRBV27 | TGTGCCAGCAGTCGAATACCTAAAGAGACCCAGTACTTC | CASSRIPKETQYF
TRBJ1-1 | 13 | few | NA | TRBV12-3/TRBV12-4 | TGTGCCAGCAGCATCTTAATGGGGTCGGAAGCTTTCTTT | CASSILMGSEAFF
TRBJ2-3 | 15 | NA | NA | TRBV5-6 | TGTGCCAGCAGCTCAAACAGGGTGAGCACAGATACGCAGTATTTT | CASSSNRVSTDTQYF
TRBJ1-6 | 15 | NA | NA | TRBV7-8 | TGTGCCAGCAGCTTAGAGGGGGTAGGGAATTCACCCCTCCACTTT | CASSLEGVGNSPLHF
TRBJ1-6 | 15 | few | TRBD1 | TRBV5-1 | TGCGCCAGCAGCGCAACGGACAGGGTTCATTCACCCCTCCACTTT | CASSATDRVHSPLHF
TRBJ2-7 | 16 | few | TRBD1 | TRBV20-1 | TGCAGTGCTGGAAAGCGACAGGGGGCGAGATCCTACGAGCAGTACTTC | CSAGKRQGARSYEQYF
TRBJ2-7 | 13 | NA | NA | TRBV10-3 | TGTGCCATCGGACAGATGAGCTCCTACGAGCAGTACTTC | CAIGQMSSYEQYF
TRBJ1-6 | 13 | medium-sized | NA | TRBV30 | TGTGCCTGGAGAGGGGAAAATAATTCACCCCTCCACTTT | CAWRGENNSPLHF
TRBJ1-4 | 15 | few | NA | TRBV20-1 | TGCAGTGCTAGACGCAGGGGAGCCCCAGGGGAAAAACTGTTTTTT | CSARRRGAPGEKLFF
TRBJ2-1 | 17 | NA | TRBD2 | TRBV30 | TGTGCCTGGACTAACATCGGGGGGGGGAGCTCCTACAATGAGCAGTTCTTC | CAWTNIGGGSSYNEQFF
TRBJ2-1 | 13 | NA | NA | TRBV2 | TGTGCCAGCAGGAGTAGGACCTACAATGAGCAGTTCTTC | CASRSRTYNEQFF
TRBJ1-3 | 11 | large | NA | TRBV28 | TGTGCCAGCGGGGAGGGAAACACCATATATTTT | CASGEGNTIYF
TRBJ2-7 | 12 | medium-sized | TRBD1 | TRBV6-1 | TGTGCCAGCAGATCCACAGGGGGCGAGCAGTACTTC | CASRSTGGEQYF
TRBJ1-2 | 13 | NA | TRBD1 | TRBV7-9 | TGTGCCAGCAGCCGGGACAGTAACTATGGCTACACCTTC | CASSRDSNYGYTF
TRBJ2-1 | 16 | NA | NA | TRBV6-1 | TGTGCCAGCAGTCACCTGTGGGGGGGCTCGGGGAATGATCAGTTCTTC | CASSHLWGGSGNDQFF
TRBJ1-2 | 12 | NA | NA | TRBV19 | TGTGCCTGTAGTAGGAGGGAAGGCGGCTACACCTTC | CACSRREGGYTF
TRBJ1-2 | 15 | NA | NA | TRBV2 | TGTGCCAGCACTGCTATGAGGACAGCTGGGGGTGGCTACACCTTC | CASTAMRTAGGGYTF
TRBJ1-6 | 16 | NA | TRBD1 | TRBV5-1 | TGCGCCAGCAGACCCCCGGGGACAGGGGGCTTTTCACCCCTCCACTTT | CASRPPGTGGFSPLHF
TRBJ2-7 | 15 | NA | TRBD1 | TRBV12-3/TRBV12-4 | TGTGCCAGCAGTCTTCGGACAGGGGGGAACTACGAGCAGTACTTC | CASSLRTGGNYEQYF
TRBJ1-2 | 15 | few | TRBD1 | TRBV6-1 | TGTGCCAGCAGTGACGAGGGACAGGGGAGGTATGGCTACACCTTC | CASSDEGQGRYGYTF
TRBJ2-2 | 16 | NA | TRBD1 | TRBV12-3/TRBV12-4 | TGTGCCAGCAGTTCCGGGACAGGGATCGACACCGGGGAGCTGTTTTTT | CASSSGTGIDTGELFF
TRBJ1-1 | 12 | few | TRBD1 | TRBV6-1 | TGTGCCAGCAGTGCCAGGGGGACTGAAGCTTTCTTT | CASSARGTEAFF
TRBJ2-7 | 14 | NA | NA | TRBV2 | TGTGCCAGCCGCCGGACAGATAACTCCTACGAGCAGTACTTC | CASRRTDNSYEQYF
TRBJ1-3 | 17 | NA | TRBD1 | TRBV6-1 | TGTGCCAGCAGCATAACAGGGGGCGTAGGATCTGGAAACACCATATATTTT | CASSITGGVGSGNTIYF
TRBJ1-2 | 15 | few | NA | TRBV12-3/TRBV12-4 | TGTGCCAGCAGCCTGCTGATAGATACTAACTATGGCTACACCTTC | CASSLLIDTNYGYTF
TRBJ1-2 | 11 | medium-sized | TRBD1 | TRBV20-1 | TGCAGTGCCGGGACAGCCTATGGCTACACCTTC | CSAGTAYGYTF
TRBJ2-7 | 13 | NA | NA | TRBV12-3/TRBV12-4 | TGTGCCAGCAGTTCAGGATTTTTCTACGAGCAGTACTTC | CASSSGFFYEQYF
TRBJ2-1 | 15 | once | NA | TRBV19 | TGTGCCAGTAGTATAAAAGGGGCGGGCTACAATGAGCAGTTCTTC | CASSIKGAGYNEQFF
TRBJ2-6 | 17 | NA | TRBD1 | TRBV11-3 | TGTGCCAGCAGCTTTCCGGCAGGGGGTCCTGGGGCCAACGTCCTGACTTTC | CASSFPAGGPGANVLTF
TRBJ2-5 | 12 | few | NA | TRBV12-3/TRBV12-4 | TGTGCCAGCAGTCTAATACTCGAGACCCAGTACTTC | CASSLILETQYF
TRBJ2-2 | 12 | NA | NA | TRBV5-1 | TGCGCCAGCACGGTAGGGTCCGGGGAGCTGTTTTTT | CASTVGSGELFF
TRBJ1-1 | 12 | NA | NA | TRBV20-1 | TGCAGACCCGCCGGCCCGAACACTGAAGCTTTCTTT | CRPAGPNTEAFF
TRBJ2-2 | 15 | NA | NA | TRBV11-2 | TGTGCCAGCAGCTTAGTGGGGGGGAACACCGGGGAGCTGTTTTTT | CASSLVGGNTGELFF
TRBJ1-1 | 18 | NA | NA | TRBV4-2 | TGTGCCAGCAGCCAGAAAGGCCTCTTAGGCAACTTGAACACTGAAGCTTTCTTT | CASSQKGLLGNLNTEAFF
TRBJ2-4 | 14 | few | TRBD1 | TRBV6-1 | TGTGCCAGCACCGCGACAGGGGCCAAAAACATTCAGTACTTC | CASTATGAKNIQYF
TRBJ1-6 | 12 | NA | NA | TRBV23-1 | TGCGCCAGCAGTCAGACTGCCGGGCCCCTCCACTTT | CASSQTAGPLHF
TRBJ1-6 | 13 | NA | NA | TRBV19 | TGTGCCAGTTTACCGGGGCCAAATTCACCCCTCCACTTT | CASLPGPNSPLHF
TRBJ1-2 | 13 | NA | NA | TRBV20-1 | TGCAGTGCTCGCGATGGAGGGGTTGTTGGCTACACCTTC | CSARDGGVVGYTF
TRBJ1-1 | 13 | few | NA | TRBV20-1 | TGCAGTGCTACGACCCCCTCGAACACTGAAGCTTTCTTT | CSATTPSNTEAFF
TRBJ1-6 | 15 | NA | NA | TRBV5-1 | TGCGCCAGCAGCACCGGGACAAGCTATAATTCACCCCTCCACTTT | CASSTGTSYNSPLHF
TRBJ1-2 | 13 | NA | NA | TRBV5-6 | TGTGCCAGCAGCTTGGGGGTAGTCTATGGCTACACCTTC | CASSLGVVYGYTF
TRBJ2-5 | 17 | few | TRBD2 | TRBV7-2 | TGTGCCAGCAGCTCCGTTACGGGTAGCGGGGGGCGGGAGACCCAGTACTTC | CASSSVTGSGGRETQYF
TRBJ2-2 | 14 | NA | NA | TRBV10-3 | TGTGCCATCAGGACGACTTTATACACCGGGGAGCTGTTTTTT | CAIRTTLYTGELFF